The source of this TCR beta chain is a study of blood T cell repertoires in COVID-19. Across the whole study: Collection of acute and convalescent COVID-19 samples took place in the United States, Italy and Spain. Sample material is recorded as cDNA or gDNA derived from T cells, B-cell-depleted T cells, or PBMCs.

Source study methods: The assay estimated nucleated cells by amplifying reference gene primers. Sequenced by immunoSEQ multiplex PCR; TCRdb stores in-frame clones only, minus some. The DNA gave D and trimming, while V, J and clone size come from that table. The sample shows more than 95,000 clones, 70% to 80% of them seen only once. This CDR3 has 14 residues. The V gene's germline CDR1 is SNHLY and CDR2 FYNNEI. V shed 6 bases and J 4 bases; nucleotides not matched to a gene: 5. The source of this sequence is a human donor in a cohort sampled during active COVID-19. Sample: peripheral blood. V gene TRBV2 combines with J gene TRBJ2-5; 10 nucleotides agree with TRBD1. CDR3 sequence reads: CASSAGTGVETQYF. The CDR3 DNA is TGTGCCAGCAGCGCCGGGACAGGGGTAGAGACCCAGTACTTC.